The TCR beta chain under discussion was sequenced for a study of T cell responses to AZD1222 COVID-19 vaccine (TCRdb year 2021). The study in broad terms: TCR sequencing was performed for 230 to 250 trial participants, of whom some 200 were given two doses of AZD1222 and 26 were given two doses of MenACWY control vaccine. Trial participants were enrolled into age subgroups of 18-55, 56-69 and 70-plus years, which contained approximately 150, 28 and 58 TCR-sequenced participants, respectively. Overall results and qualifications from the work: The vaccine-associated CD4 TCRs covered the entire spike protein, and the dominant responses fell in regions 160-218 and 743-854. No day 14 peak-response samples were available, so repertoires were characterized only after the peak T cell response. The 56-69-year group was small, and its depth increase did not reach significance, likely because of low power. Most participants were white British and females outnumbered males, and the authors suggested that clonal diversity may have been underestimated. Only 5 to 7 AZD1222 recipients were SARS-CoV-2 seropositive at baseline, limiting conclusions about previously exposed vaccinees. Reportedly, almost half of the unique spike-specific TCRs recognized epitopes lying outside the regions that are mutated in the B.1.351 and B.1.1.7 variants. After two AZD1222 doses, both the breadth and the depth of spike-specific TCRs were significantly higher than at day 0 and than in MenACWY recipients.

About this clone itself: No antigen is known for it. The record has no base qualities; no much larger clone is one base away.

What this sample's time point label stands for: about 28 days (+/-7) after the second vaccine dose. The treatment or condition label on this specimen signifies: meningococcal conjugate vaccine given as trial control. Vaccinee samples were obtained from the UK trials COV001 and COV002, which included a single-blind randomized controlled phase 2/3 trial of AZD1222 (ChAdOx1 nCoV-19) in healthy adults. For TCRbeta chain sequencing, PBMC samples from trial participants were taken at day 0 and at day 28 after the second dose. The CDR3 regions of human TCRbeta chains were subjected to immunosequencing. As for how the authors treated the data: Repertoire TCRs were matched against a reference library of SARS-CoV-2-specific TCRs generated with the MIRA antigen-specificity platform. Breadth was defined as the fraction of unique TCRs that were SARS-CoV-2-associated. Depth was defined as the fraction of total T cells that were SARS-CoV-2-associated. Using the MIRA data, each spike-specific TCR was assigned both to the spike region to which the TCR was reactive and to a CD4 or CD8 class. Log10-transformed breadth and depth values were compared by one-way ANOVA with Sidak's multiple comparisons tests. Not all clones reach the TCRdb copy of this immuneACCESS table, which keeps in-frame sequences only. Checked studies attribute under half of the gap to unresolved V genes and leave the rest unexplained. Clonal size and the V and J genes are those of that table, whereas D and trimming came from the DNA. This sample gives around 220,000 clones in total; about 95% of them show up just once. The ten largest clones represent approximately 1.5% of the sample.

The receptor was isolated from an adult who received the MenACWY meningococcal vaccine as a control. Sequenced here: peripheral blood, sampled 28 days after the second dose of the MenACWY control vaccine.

The CDR3 region: CASSLSRTELYNEQFF. The DNA sequence follows: TGTGCCAGCAGCTTGAGTCGGACAGAACTTTACAATGAGCAGTTCTTC. The V gene is TRBV7-3 and the J gene is TRBJ2-1; the D gene is possibly TRBD1, with 6 bases matching. The CDR1 and CDR2 encoded by the germline V gene are SGHTA and FQGTGA. The CDR3 spans 16 residues, from the cysteine through the phenylalanine. Left in the record is the CDR3 DNA by itself, 48 bases read in frame from the first base. Cut back by 3 bases and 4 bases, the V and J ends lie 16 bases apart.